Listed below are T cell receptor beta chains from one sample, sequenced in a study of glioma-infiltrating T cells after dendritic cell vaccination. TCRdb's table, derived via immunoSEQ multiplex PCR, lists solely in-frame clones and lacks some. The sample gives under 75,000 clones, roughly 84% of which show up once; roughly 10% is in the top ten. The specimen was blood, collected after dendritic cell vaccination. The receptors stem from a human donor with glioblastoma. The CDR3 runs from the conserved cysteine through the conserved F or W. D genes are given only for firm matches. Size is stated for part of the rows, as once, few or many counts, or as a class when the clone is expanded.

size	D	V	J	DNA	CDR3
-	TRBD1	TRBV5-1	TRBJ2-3	TGCGCCAGCAGCCTGGGGTGGGACAGGGGTCCAGGTACGCAGTATTTT	CASSLGWDRGPGTQYF
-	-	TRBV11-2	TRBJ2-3	TGTGCCAGCAGCTGGGGGCCGGGCACAGATACGCAGTATTTT	CASSWGPGTDTQYF
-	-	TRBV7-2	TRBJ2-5	TGTGCCAGCAGCTCATTATGGGACATGGGGCAAGAGACCCAGTACTTC	CASSSLWDMGQETQYF
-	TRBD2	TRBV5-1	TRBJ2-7	TGCGCCAGCAGCCAGGGGGGACTAGCGGGGTCTACCTACGAGCAGTACTTC	CASSQGGLAGSTYEQYF
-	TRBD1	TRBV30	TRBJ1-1	TGTGCCTCGATCGACCGGGACAGGGGATACACTGAAGCTTTCTTT	CASIDRDRGYTEAFF
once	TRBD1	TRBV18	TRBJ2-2	TGTGCCAGCTCCCGCGGACAGGAGACCGGGGAGCTGTTTTTT	CASSRGQETGELFF
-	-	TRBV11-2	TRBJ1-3	TGTGCCAGCAGCTACGGGGGGGCGCGAGGAAACACCATATATTTT	CASSYGGARGNTIYF
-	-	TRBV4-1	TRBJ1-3	TGCGCCAGCAGGAACAGCGGATTCTCTGGAAACACCATATATTTT	CASRNSGFSGNTIYF
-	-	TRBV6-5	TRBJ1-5	TGTGCCAGCAGTTACCCGGGGAGGGTGACTCAGCCCCAGCATTTT	CASSYPGRVTQPQHF
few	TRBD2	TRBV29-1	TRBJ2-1	TGCAGCGTTGACGCCGGGACTACCGCCTACAATGAGCAGTTCTTC	CSVDAGTTAYNEQFF
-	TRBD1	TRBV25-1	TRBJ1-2	TGTGCCATCGCGACAGGGGATGGCTACACCTTC	CAIATGDGYTF
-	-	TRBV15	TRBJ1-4	TGTGCCACCAGCAGAGCGGGACATAATGAAAAACTGTTTTTT	CATSRAGHNEKLFF
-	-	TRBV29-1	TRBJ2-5	TGCAGCGTTGAAGACCTGATTAAGGACAGCCAAGAGACCCAGTACTTC	CSVEDLIKDSQETQYF